The rows below give T cell receptor beta chains drawn from one sample of a study of cytomegalovirus exposure and HLA in healthy donors. Assay used: immunoSEQ multiplex PCR; TCRdb lists only in-frame clones, some missing. In the table there are some 120,000 clones, 60% to 80% of which are singletons. Specimen: PBMCs. All receptors come from a human donor in good health. Each CDR3 is given with its conserved first and last residue. The D gene is left open where the match is weak. The size field is filled for only some rows; it gives once, few, many or a size class.

V	size	J	D	CDR3	DNA
TRBV4-1	few	TRBJ2-7	NA	CASSQEGPRSGEQYF	TGCGCCAGCAGCCAAGAGGGTCCCAGGTCTGGCGAGCAGTACTTC
TRBV27	NA	TRBJ1-2	NA	CASSQQTNPNYGYTF	TGTGCCAGCAGTCAGCAGACAAACCCCAACTATGGCTACACCTTC
TRBV6-1	NA	TRBJ1-6	NA	CASSEAGGKPSYNSPLHF	TGTGCCAGCAGTGAAGCAGGGGGAAAACCGTCCTATAATTCACCCCTCCACTTT
TRBV30	once	TRBJ2-1	NA	CAWSHHGQRNEQFF	TGTGCCTGGAGTCACCATGGACAGCGGAATGAGCAGTTCTTC
TRBV15	NA	TRBJ1-5	NA	CATGELRSNQPQHF	TGTGCCACCGGGGAGCTTCGGAGCAATCAGCCCCAGCATTTT
TRBV14	once	TRBJ1-5	NA	CASSQVGGQPQHF	TGTGCCAGCAGCCAAGTGGGGGGGCAGCCCCAGCATTTT
TRBV6-1	NA	TRBJ1-1	NA	CASNQAFRTEAFF	TGTGCCAGCAACCAGGCATTTCGCACTGAAGCTTTCTTT
TRBV5-1	NA	TRBJ2-5	TRBD2	CASSWGLAGEGETQYF	TGCGCCAGCAGCTGGGGACTAGCGGGAGAGGGAGAGACCCAGTACTTC
TRBV6-6	few	TRBJ2-2	NA	CASSRRQAAGELFF	TGTGCCAGCAGTAGAAGACAGGCTGCCGGGGAGCTGTTTTTT
TRBV29-1	few	TRBJ2-1	NA	CSVWGNVGESSYNEQFF	TGCAGCGTTTGGGGTAATGTTGGGGAGAGCTCCTACAATGAGCAGTTCTTC
TRBV28	NA	TRBJ1-1	TRBD1	CASSTPGQGGTEAFF	TGTGCCAGCAGCACCCCTGGACAGGGAGGCACTGAAGCTTTCTTT
TRBV6-1	NA	TRBJ1-2	NA	CASSAGGGRNYGYTF	TGTGCCAGCAGTGCCGGCGGGGGGCGAAACTATGGCTACACCTTC
TRBV15	NA	TRBJ1-2	TRBD1	CATSRDRTGRYGYTF	TGTGCCACCAGCAGAGATAGGACAGGGCGGTATGGCTACACCTTC
TRBV14	NA	TRBJ2-7	NA	CASSQVNEQYF	TGTGCCAGCAGTCAGGTGAACGAGCAGTACTTC
TRBV7-6	NA	TRBJ2-7	NA	CASSPRLRGSYEQYF	TGTGCCAGCAGCCCCAGGCTTCGGGGTTCCTACGAGCAGTACTTC
TRBV7-3	NA	TRBJ2-6	TRBD1	CASSLNRGVANVLTF	TGTGCCAGCAGCTTAAACAGGGGGGTGGCCAACGTCCTGACTTTC
TRBV30	NA	TRBJ1-5	NA	CAWTPGSGVGGNQPQHF	TGTGCCTGGACCCCGGGGTCGGGGGTCGGGGGCAATCAGCCCCAGCATTTT
TRBV18	NA	TRBJ2-1	NA	CASSPGGMSYNEQFF	TGTGCCAGCTCACCGGGAGGAATGTCCTACAATGAGCAGTTCTTC
TRBV6-1	NA	TRBJ2-7	TRBD2	CASSVLAGGPYEQYF	TGTGCCAGCAGTGTACTAGCGGGGGGGCCCTACGAGCAGTACTTC
TRBV5-1	NA	TRBJ2-2	NA	CASILRVLDTGELFF	TGCGCCAGCATCCTGAGGGTTCTCGACACCGGGGAGCTGTTTTTT
TRBV7-2	NA	TRBJ1-4	NA	CASSWGGEKLFF	TGTGCCAGCAGCTGGGGGGGTGAAAAACTGTTTTTT
TRBV19	NA	TRBJ2-1	TRBD2	CASSIRPAGANNEQFF	TGTGCCAGTAGTATACGTCCGGCGGGAGCAAACAATGAGCAGTTCTTC
TRBV2	NA	TRBJ2-7	NA	CASRLQGNEQYF	TGTGCCAGCAGACTACAGGGTAACGAGCAGTACTTC
TRBV7-2	NA	TRBJ1-3	NA	CASSPRERGNTIYF	TGTGCCAGCAGCCCCAGGGAACGGGGAAACACCATATATTTT
TRBV7-8	few	TRBJ2-3	NA	CASSLSDTDTQYF	TGTGCCAGCAGCTTATCAGACACAGATACGCAGTATTTT
TRBV6-1	NA	TRBJ2-1	NA	CASSARTTSPGEQFF	TGTGCCAGCAGTGCCCGGACTACCTCCCCTGGAGAGCAGTTCTTC
TRBV7-6	NA	TRBJ2-1	NA	CASSLNAITGSSYNEQFF	TGTGCCAGCAGCCTAAACGCGATTACAGGGAGCTCCTACAATGAGCAGTTCTTC
TRBV10-3	NA	TRBJ1-4	TRBD1	CAIKPDRGTTNEKLFF	TGTGCCATCAAACCGGACAGGGGAACAACTAATGAAAAACTGTTTTTT